The 30 T cell receptor beta chains below were found in one sample sequenced in a study of blood T cell repertoires in COVID-19. The data were produced by immunoSEQ multiplex PCR, yet TCRdb's version contains in-frame clones alone and is incomplete. The sample carries roughly 110,000 clones, 80% to 85% recorded once. Sequencing was performed on peripheral blood. The receptors originated from a man between 70 and 80 years old with acute or convalescent COVID-19.

This chain uses TRBV5-5 with TRBJ2-1, with a weak D call TRBD2 (6 bases). The CDR3 loop spans 19 amino acids. Trimming removed 0 bases from V and 7 bases from J, with 26 bases in between. Germline V gene lookup returns CDR1 SGHKS and CDR2 YYEKEE (reference sequence). The CDR3 DNA sequence: TGTGCCAGCAGCTTGGCCAAAGGGTCGGCCCACCCACGGGGGAATGAGCAGTTCTTC. This gives the protein CASSLAKGSAHPRGNEQFF.

The DNA of the CDR3 is TGTGCCAGCAGCTTAGATCTGAAAACGGTGGACAGAAAGTATGGCTACACCTTC. This sequence encodes CASSLDLKTVDRKYGYTF. This chain links TRBV11-3 with TRBJ1-2, with D possibly matching TRBD1 (6 bases). The CDR3 spans 18 residues. The V gene lost 0 bases and the J gene lost 5 bases, with 22 bases spanning the gap. The germline CDR1 and CDR2 sequences are SGHNT and YENEEA.

V usage is TRBV19 and J usage is TRBJ2-1, with 7 nucleotides matching TRBD1. The length of the CDR3 is 15 residues. The germline V gene encodes CDR1 LNHDA and CDR2 SQIVND (reference sequence). After removal of 4 bases from V and 0 bases from J, the junction contained 3 bases not matched to a gene. In nucleotides, the CDR3 is TGTGCCAGTAGTAGACAGGGCGGCTCCTACAATGAGCAGTTCTTC. It codes for CASSRQGGSYNEQFF.

V gene TRBV19 combines with J gene TRBJ1-2, with D perhaps TRBD1 (6 bases). The CDR3 is 16 residues long. Trimming left V 7 bases short and J 4 bases short, with 22 bases between. Germline V gives CDR1 LNHDA, CDR2 SQIVND (reference sequence). The CDR3 DNA sequence: TGTGCCAGTACCTCGTCAGGGGCCAGCATCTTCTATGGCTACACCTTC. The encoded protein is CASTSSGASIFYGYTF.

The genes are TRBV14 and TRBJ1-2; the D gene is possibly TRBD1 (5 bases). The CDR3 has 16 residues. Germline CDR1 and CDR2: SGHDN and FVKESK. Trimming removed 5 bases at V and 7 bases at J, with 23 bases between. CDR3 nucleotides: TGTGCCAGCAGCTTCCTCGGAGGGGAAGGGATGAGTGGCTACACCTTC. It yields the protein CASSFLGGEGMSGYTF.

The chain joins TRBV4-2 to TRBJ2-3; 9 nucleotides align to TRBD2. The CDR3 is 16 residues long. Trimming at V came to 1 base and at J to 10 bases, leaving 12 bases not matched to a gene. From germline, CDR1 is LGHNA and CDR2 YNFKEQ. This chain's CDR3 is CASSQAEGLTSGSQYF. The CDR3 DNA is TGTGCCAGCAGCCAAGCAGAGGGGCTAACTAGCGGGTCGCAGTATTTT.

V is TRBV6-6 and J is TRBJ1-5; D gene ambiguous. This CDR3 is 12 amino acids long. Trimming cost V 5 bases and J 9 bases, with 11 bases left between them. Per the germline V gene, CDR1 is MNHNY and CDR2 is SVGAGI (reference sequence). The CDR3 spells CASSNPSSPQHF. In nucleotides, the CDR3 is TGTGCCAGCAGTAACCCGAGTTCGCCCCAGCATTTT.

The genes are TRBV9 and TRBJ2-5; unclear D gene. The CDR3 loop spans 15 amino acids. The germline CDR1 and CDR2 sequences are SGDLS and YYNGEE. Trimming took 0 bases from V and 2 from J, leaving 11 bases between them. CDR3 region: CASSVASQRQETQYF. For the CDR3, the DNA is TGTGCCAGCAGCGTAGCTTCTCAGCGACAAGAGACCCAGTACTTC.

The rearrangement links TRBV19 to TRBJ2-7, with 12 nucleotides matching TRBD1. The germline gives CDR1 LNHDA, CDR2 SQIVND (reference sequence). With V trimmed by 9 bases and J by 5 bases, 5 bases remained unmatched. The CDR3 has 13 amino acids. Here the CDR3 reads CASRDRGRNEQYF. CDR3 bases: TGTGCCAGCCGGGACAGGGGGCGAAACGAGCAGTACTTC.

This chain connects TRBV19 to TRBJ1-3; 9 bases fit TRBD1. Germline V CDR1 and CDR2: LNHDA, SQIVND (reference sequence). Losses at the gene ends were 6 bases for V and 3 bases for J; bases not matched to a gene: 6. This CDR3 region has 15 residues. DNA for the CDR3: TGTGCCAGTAGCCCGACAGGGGGTGGTGGAAACACCATATATTTT. Protein: CASSPTGGGGNTIYF. Full variable domain (outside the CDR3, taken from reference TRBV19 and TRBJ1-3): DGGITQSPKYLFRKEGQNVTLSCEQNLNHDAMYWYRQDPGQGLRLIYYSQIVNDFQKGDIAEGYSVSREKKESFPLTVTSAQKNPTAFYLCASSPTGGGGNTIYFGEGSWLTVV.

This clone was counted only a few times. The chain links TRBV9 to TRBJ2-2, with D maybe TRBD2 (5 bases). Germline loops: CDR1 SGDLS, CDR2 YYNGEE. V gave up 3 bases and J gave up 1 base, with 7 bases separating them. This CDR3 is built from 14 residues. In nucleotides, the CDR3 is TGTGCCAGCAGCGCGGACTTGAACACCGGGGAGCTGTTTTTT. It codes for CASSADLNTGELFF. Full variable domain (rest looked up from reference TRBV9 and TRBJ2-2): DSGVTQTPKHLITATGQRVTLRCSPRSGDLSVYWYQQSLDQGLQFLIQYYNGEERAKGNILERFSAQQFPDLHSELNLSSLELGDSALYFCASSADLNTGELFFGEGSRLTVL.

This clone was seen a few times. The CDR3 loop is CASSDPEITEAFF. DNA for the CDR3: TGTGCCAGCAGTGATCCTGAGATAACTGAAGCTTTCTTT. J is TRBJ1-1 and V is TRBV6-1; D uncertain. Trimming stripped 3 bases from V and 5 bases from J, with 10 bases between. The CDR3 contains 13 residues. The V gene's germline CDR1 is MNHNS and CDR2 SASEGT.

This sequence joins TRBV6-5 and TRBJ2-5, with D maybe TRBD2 (6 bases). The CDR3 consists of 13 residues. Germline-derived CDR1 and CDR2 are MNHEY and SVGAGI. V lost 7 bases and J 4 bases, leaving 13 bases between the germline ends. The CDR3 loop reads CASTREVGETQYF. DNA of the CDR3: TGTGCCAGCACCAGGGAGGTGGGAGAGACCCAGTACTTC.

Here the CDR3 DNA reads TGTGCCAGCGCATTTGGGACAGCTCGCTATGGCTACACCTTC. Amino acid sequence: CASAFGTARYGYTF. This chain joins TRBV19 and TRBJ1-2; 7 nucleotides line up with TRBD1. Germline V gene lookup returns CDR1 LNHDA and CDR2 SQIVND (reference sequence). This CDR3 contains 14 residues. The V gene end was trimmed by 9 bases and the J gene end by 4 bases; junction bases not matched to a gene: 11.

V gene TRBV7-2 combines with J gene TRBJ2-5; TRBD1 aligns across 10 bases. V lost 1 base to trimming and J lost 3 bases; unmatched junction nucleotides: 2. Germline CDR1 SGHTA, CDR2 FQGNSA. The CDR3 length is 15 residues. CDR3 protein: CASSLGGTGEETQYF. The CDR3 DNA reads as TGTGCCAGCAGCTTAGGTGGGACAGGGGAAGAGACCCAGTACTTC. The variable domain in full, completed from reference TRBV7-2 and TRBJ2-5, reads GAGVSQSPSNKVTEKGKDVELRCDPISGHTALYWYRQSLGQGLEFLIYFQGNSAPDKSGLPSDRFSAERTGGSVSTLTIQRTQQEDSAVYLCASSLGGTGEETQYFGPGTRLLVL.

V usage is TRBV6-5 and J usage is TRBJ1-1; TRBD1 agrees at 12 bases. V dropped 10 bases and J dropped 4; count of bases not matched to a gene: 10. This CDR3 is built from 15 residues. The germline CDR1 and CDR2 sequences are MNHEY and SVGAGI. The CDR3 here is CATEGGQGASTEAFF. CDR3 coding DNA: TGTGCCACCGAAGGGGGACAGGGGGCGAGCACTGAAGCTTTCTTT.

V usage is TRBV7-2 and J usage is TRBJ1-1; TRBD1 might be the D (5 bases). V lost 1 base and J 5 bases, leaving 11 bases between the germline ends. This CDR3 contains 14 residues. Germline CDR1 is SGHTA and CDR2 is FQGNSA. This CDR3 reads CASSLGQGSTEAFF. CDR3 DNA sequence: TGTGCCAGCAGCTTAGGGCAGGGATCTACTGAAGCTTTCTTT.

This clone turned up a few times. The rearrangement uses TRBV28 and TRBJ1-3; no reliable D call. CDR1 is MDHEN, CDR2 SYDVKM, per germline. The CDR3 consists of 14 residues. Between the trimmed V and J ends, which lost 3 bases and 3 bases, there was a span of 9 bases. The CDR3 DNA follows: TGTGCCAGCAGTTTGGGCAGGCATGGAAACACCATATATTTT. Its protein is CASSLGRHGNTIYF.

The chain is built from TRBV3-1 (or the pseudogene TRBV3-2) and TRBJ2-6; the D gene is possibly TRBD1 (5 bases). Germline lookup yields CDR1 LGHDT and CDR2 YNNKEL (reference sequence). The V and J ends lost 2 bases and 0 bases respectively, with 14 bases between them. The CDR3 totals 18 residues. DNA of the CDR3: TGTGCCAGCAGCCAATCATCCAGGGCCGTCTCTGGGGCCAACGTCCTGACTTTC. Encoded protein: CASSQSSRAVSGANVLTF.

The CDR3 sequence: CASSPRGGGARETQYF. DNA of the CDR3: TGTGCCAGCAGCCCGCGGGGCGGGGGGGCGCGGGAGACCCAGTACTTC. The chain is built from TRBV3-1 (or the pseudogene TRBV3-2) and TRBJ2-5; 9 bases match TRBD2. The CDR3 is made up of 16 amino acids. Germline V CDR1 and CDR2: LGHDT, YNNKEL (reference sequence). Unmatched junction bases numbered 11, after V lost 4 bases and J lost 5 bases.

Of note for this clone: Other DNA sequences in the same sample also yield this CDR3. The rearrangement links TRBV10-1 to TRBJ2-1; TRBD1 aligns across 7 bases. Germline V lookup: CDR1 WNHNN, CDR2 SYGVQD (reference sequence). The CDR3 loop spans 13 amino acids. V was clipped by 3 bases and J by 6 bases; unmatched bases: 2. The CDR3 sequence: CASSETGANEQFF. For the CDR3, the DNA is TGCGCCAGCAGTGAAACAGGGGCCAATGAGCAGTTCTTC.

This clone was observed once. The chain is built from TRBV7-2 and TRBJ1-1; no clear D. Germline CDR1 is SGHTA and CDR2 is FQGNSA. CDR3 length equals 14 residues. Trimming shortened V by 2 bases and J by 1 base, and 8 bases separated the two germline ends. The DNA of the CDR3 is TGTGCCAGCAGCTTATCTTTTCCGAACACTGAAGCTTTCTTT. As protein: CASSLSFPNTEAFF.

Only one count was recorded for this clone. The chain uses TRBV7-9 and TRBJ2-3; possibly TRBD2 for D (6 bases). CDR1 and CDR2 from the germline V gene are SEHNR and FQNEAQ (reference sequence). V was clipped by 4 bases and J by 5 bases, with 13 bases between them. CDR3 length equals 14 residues. The CDR3, as DNA: TGTGCCAGCAGCTGGGACTCCGGCCTAGATACGCAGTATTTT. Translation gives CASSWDSGLDTQYF.

This clone was seen only a few times. The V gene is TRBV2, the J gene TRBJ2-2; TRBD2 matches 7 bases. V trimming: 2 bases; J trimming: 3 bases; junction bases outside the gene matches: 3. CDR1 and CDR2 (germline): SNHLY, FYNNEI. CDR3 size: 15 residues. The CDR3 DNA is TGTGCCAGCAGTGAATCGGGACTACACACCGGGGAGCTGTTTTTT. This encodes CASSESGLHTGELFF.

The genes are TRBV5-1 and TRBJ1-1, with 7 bases identical to TRBD1. Germline-derived CDR1 and CDR2 are SGHRS and YFSETQ. V gave up 2 bases and J gave up 2 bases; unmatched junction bases: 6. This CDR3 has 15 residues. The CDR3 nucleotides are TGCGCCAGCAGCTTCGCAGGGGGTTTCAACACTGAAGCTTTCTTT. Amino acid sequence: CASSFAGGFNTEAFF.

This chain uses TRBV6-5 with TRBJ2-7; maybe TRBD2 (5 bases). The CDR3 extends over 15 amino acids. V shed 2 bases and J shed 0 bases, with 11 bases lying between them. The germline V gene has CDR1 MNHEY and CDR2 SVGAGI. This CDR3 is CASSYGGSFSYEQYF. As DNA, the CDR3 is TGTGCCAGCAGTTACGGCGGGTCCTTCTCCTACGAGCAGTACTTC.

The CDR3 here is CASSSHVAGKYEQYF. As DNA, the CDR3 is TGTGCCAGCAGCTCCCACGTAGCGGGAAAATACGAGCAGTACTTC. V gene TRBV7-2 combines with J gene TRBJ2-7; 8 bases are a match to TRBD2. The germline V gene has CDR1 SGHTA and CDR2 FQGNSA. With 4 bases clipped from V and 4 bases from J, the junction kept 9 bases outside the gene matches. The CDR3 totals 15 residues.

The chain is built from TRBV18 and TRBJ2-3, with 8 bases lining up with TRBD2. CDR1 and CDR2 from the germline V gene are KGHSH and LQKENI. Trimming took 3 bases from V and 1 from J; bases not matched to a gene: 6. The CDR3 spans 16 residues. Written as DNA, the CDR3 is TGTGCCAGCTCACCGACTCGGGGGGGTGGCACAGATACGCAGTATTTT. It yields the protein CASSPTRGGGTDTQYF.

A note on this clone: Compared with germline, one end of the junction differs, possibly owing to a read error. This rearrangement joins TRBV5-1 to TRBJ2-1; unclear D gene. Germline V gene data show CDR1 as SGHRS and CDR2 as YFSETQ. This CDR3 is 12 amino acids long. Here the CDR3 DNA reads TGCGCCAGCAGCTTGCCTTCCAGTGAGGAGTTCTTC. Its translation: CASSLPSSEEFF.

The chain employs TRBV6-5 and TRBJ2-7; TRBD1 matches 8 bases. This CDR3 is 15 amino acids long. With 0 bases clipped from V and 0 bases from J, the junction kept 1 base outside the gene matches. Germline V gives CDR1 MNHEY, CDR2 SVGAGI. The CDR3 spells CASSYSTGDSYEQYF. The CDR3 DNA reads TGTGCCAGCAGTTACTCGACAGGGGACTCCTACGAGCAGTACTTC.